This T cell receptor (beta chain) was captured by sequencing in a study of T-cell reconstitution after alpha-beta-depleted transplantation in children (TCRdb year 2016). Regarding the complete study: Using TCR repertoire profiling, the study quantitatively followed how T-cell immune reconstitution unfolded in children after TCRalphabeta/CD19-depleted allogeneic hematopoietic cell transplantation. Study-wide findings and limitations: Apparently early alphabetaT-cell count recovery about two months after transplant reportedly relied on only several hundred rapidly expanded clones derived from non-depleted graft cells. In some patients, high TCRbeta diversity at day 60 was attributed to recipient T cells and intrathymic progenitors that had survived conditioning. Hyperexpanded clone frequencies declined over subsequent months; after one year, T-cell counts and TCRbeta diversity were mostly attributed to newly produced T cells.

This specimen's treatment or condition label, interpreted: allogeneic hematopoietic cell transplantation with graft depleted of TCRalphabeta T cells and CD19 B cells. Transplant recipients were children who received TCRalphabeta/CD19-depleted allogeneic hematopoietic cell grafts. Library preparation used PCR. Sequencing was performed on an Illumina HiSeq 2500. TCR library preparation used molecular barcoding, with unique molecular identifiers applied to normalize quantification of the TCRbeta repertoire. Using fastp at Q25 and MiXCR, TCRdb reprocessed the public reads and kept productive beta chains. For every CDR3 protein sequence, its rows merge into one entry that carries the most common genes and DNA. The sample table contains 540,000 or so distinct CDR3 sequences; only one count was recorded for 23% of them. 13% to 15% of the sample is held by the ten biggest clonotypes. This clonotype was counted at least ten times. No antigen is known for it. No much larger clone exists at a distance of one base, and base qualities are not known.

The sequence derives from a boy under three years old who had a stem cell transplant for acute myeloid leukemia, so the T cells may come from the graft donor. Sequencing was performed on PBMCs, mostly from graft donor cells, taken 360 days after TCRalphabeta/CD19-depleted stem cell transplant.

The DNA sequence is as follows: TGTGCCAGCAGCACGGAACAGGTACTCTCCTACAATGAGCAGTTCTTC. Translated, this gives CASSTEQVLSYNEQFF. The rearranged chain carries TRBV6-1 and TRBJ2-1; the D region possibly corresponds to TRBD1 (5 bases align). As encoded in the germline V gene, CDR1 is MNHNS while CDR2 is SASEGT. Trimming at the junction amounts to 6 bases on V and 0 bases on J, and the germline ends lie 15 bases apart. The CDR3 contains 16 residues, cysteine and phenylalanine counted. Here the CDR3 DNA is all that survives: 48 bases in frame from base 1.